This TCR beta chain appears in the sequencing data of a study of T cell responses to AZD1222 COVID-19 vaccine. Study conclusions and caveats: Females made up more of the donors, who were largely white British, and clonal diversity may have come out too low. Mapped onto spike, vaccine-associated CD4 TCRs spanned it and were dominant at 160-218 and 743-854. With two AZD1222 doses given, Spike-specific TCR breadth and depth both rose. Only a handful of AZD1222 recipients, six or seven in all, had baseline seropositivity.

TCRdb's table, derived via immunoSEQ multiplex PCR, lists solely in-frame clones and lacks some. The table includes 120,000 or so clones, roughly nine tenths detected once. Regarding this clone: No antigen is known for it.

Trimming removed 3 bases at V and 1 base at J, with 13 bases between. This CDR3 contains 15 residues. From germline, CDR1 is SGHRS and CDR2 YFSETQ. This clonotype originated in an adult in good health. The material was peripheral blood, obtained on day 0 of AZD1222 vaccination. This chain uses TRBV5-1 with TRBJ1-1; D may be TRBD1 (6 bases). Here the CDR3 reads CASSSFLQGNTEAFF. The CDR3 nucleotides are TGCGCCAGCAGCTCATTCTTACAGGGGAACACTGAAGCTTTCTTT.